The 32 T cell receptor beta chains given below trace back to one sample, sequenced in a study of regulatory T cells in long-lasting Graves disease. This sample's time point: newly diagnosed GD, antithyroid drugs for less than 3 months. Generation of the TCR library employed RNA extracted from PBMCs. Arm-PCR of CDR3 regions and iRepertoire HTBI primers were used to build TCR beta libraries. Each CDR3 protein is one row after TCRdb ran MiXCR on the multiplex PCR reads. The sample carries over 450,000 distinct CDR3 sequences, around 11% recorded once. These same records also appear under a second study, on T cells in Graves' hyperthyroidism and ophthalmopathy.

Sequencing was performed on peripheral blood mononuclear cells (PBMCs), taken at new diagnosis, from a patient treated with antithyroid drugs. These receptors originate from a woman younger than 45 with Graves disease.

This clonotype was seen more than once but under ten times. The V and J genes are TRBV7-9 and TRBJ2-7; weak D call: TRBD1 (6 bases). Germline V lookup: CDR1 SEHNR, CDR2 FQNEAQ (reference sequence). Trimming stripped 7 bases from V and 6 bases from J, with 10 bases between. This CDR3 contains 11 residues. As DNA, the CDR3 is TGTGCCAGCACCGGACAGTTCGAGCAGTACTTC. Its translation is CASTGQFEQYF.

This clonotype was detected many times. The junction differs from germline at one of its ends, possibly a read error. The chain couples TRBV27 to TRBJ2-1; no clear D gene. The CDR3 is 14 residues long. From germline, CDR1 is MNHEY and CDR2 SMNVEV (reference sequence). CDR3 in amino acids: CASSLVPSYNEQFF. The CDR3 nucleotides are TGCGCCAGCAGCTTGGTTCCCAGTTACAATGAGCAGTTCTTC.

This clonotype was observed many times. This sequence joins TRBV11-1 and TRBJ2-2, with 9 bases matching TRBD1. The trim removed 6 bases at V and 7 bases at J, leaving 12 bases unmatched. CDR3 length equals 16 residues. The germline gives CDR1 SGHAT, CDR2 FQDESV (reference sequence). The CDR3 region has the DNA TGTGCCAGCAGTCTACGAGGAACAGGGGGCGTCGGGGAGCTGTTTTTT. It translates to CASSLRGTGGVGELFF.

Many counts were recorded for this clonotype. This rearrangement joins TRBV11-2 to TRBJ2-5; the D gene could be TRBD1 or TRBD2 (5 bases each). There are 18 residues in the CDR3. V lost 4 bases, J lost 0 bases, and 21 bases lay in between. The germline gives CDR1 SGHAT, CDR2 FQNNGV. CDR3: CASSSNLPELGDQETQYF. CDR3 nucleotide sequence: TGTGCCAGCAGCTCAAACTTACCGGAACTAGGGGACCAAGAGACCCAGTACTTC.

Details on this clonotype: Given a much more abundant clone one base away, this may be a read error. The genes are TRBV27 and TRBJ2-3; 9 bases are a match to TRBD2. The CDR3 is 19 residues long. The germline CDR1 and CDR2 sequences are MNHEY and SMNVEV (reference sequence). With 5 bases clipped from V and 1 base from J, the junction kept 16 bases outside the gene matches. CDR3 DNA sequence: TGTGCCAGCAGTGCGGGACAGCCTTTAGCGGGAGAGGGCACAGATACGCAGTATTTT. This translates into CASSAGQPLAGEGTDTQYF.

This clonotype was seen repeatedly, ten times or more. V usage is TRBV20-1 and J usage is TRBJ2-1; 10 bases map to TRBD2. V lost 0 bases and J lost 1; bases outside the gene matches: 9. Germline V gene data show CDR1 as DFQATT and CDR2 as SNEGSKA (reference sequence). The CDR3 is made up of 18 amino acids. For the CDR3, the DNA is TGCAGTGCTAGAGATCACCCTAGCGGGAGTAGGTCCTACAATGAGCAGTTCTTC. Its translation: CSARDHPSGSRSYNEQFF.

This clonotype has a count of ten or more. V is TRBV6-1 and J is TRBJ1-4, with 8 bases lining up with TRBD1. V lost 4 bases, J lost 7 bases, and 17 bases stayed unmatched. This CDR3 contains 18 residues. The germline CDR1 and CDR2 sequences are MNHNS and SASEGT. DNA of the CDR3: TGTGCCAGCAGTGTGCCGGGACAGGTGGTCCCCTTCGGTGAAAAACTGTTTTTT. The encoded protein is CASSVPGQVVPFGEKLFF.

This clonotype was recorded many times. The V and J genes are TRBV2 and TRBJ2-3; TRBD1 might be the D (6 bases). The CDR3 runs 21 residues. The germline V gene encodes CDR1 SNHLY and CDR2 FYNNEI. V gave up 0 bases and J gave up 1 base, with 26 bases separating them. CDR3 amino acids: CASSEAQGRGPEAAGTDTQYF. The CDR3 nucleotides read TGTGCCAGCAGTGAAGCTCAGGGCAGGGGTCCGGAGGCTGCCGGCACAGATACGCAGTATTTT. Complete variable domain (other parts from reference TRBV2 and TRBJ2-3): EPEVTQTPSHQVTQMGQEVILRCVPISNHLYFYWYRQILGQKVEFLVSFYNNEISEKSEIFDDQFSVERPDGSNFTLKIRSTKLEDSAMYFCASSEAQGRGPEAAGTDTQYFGPGTRLTVL.

This rearrangement joins TRBV30 to TRBJ1-3, with 7 bases matching TRBD1. Germline-derived CDR1 and CDR2 are GTSNPN and SVGIG (reference sequence). This CDR3 contains 15 residues. Germline trimming cut 1 base from V and 0 bases from J; bases unmatched to any gene: 3. CDR3 in amino acids: CAWSGDRDSGNTIYF. The CDR3 region has the DNA TGTGCCTGGAGTGGGGACAGAGACTCTGGAAACACCATATATTTT. The full variable domain, with the rest looked up from reference TRBV30 and TRBJ1-3, is SQTIHQWPATLVQPVGSPLSLECTVEGTSNPNLYWYRQAAGRGLQLLFYSVGIGQISSEVPQNLSASRPQDRQFILSSKKLLLSDSGFYLCAWSGDRDSGNTIYFGEGSWLTVV.

This clonotype has a count of ten or more. The J gene is TRBJ2-5, the V gene TRBV4-1, with 9 bases aligning to TRBD1. CDR3 length: 14 residues. CDR1 and CDR2 from the germline V gene are MGHRA and YSYEKL. V shed 1 base and J 8 bases; nucleotides not matched to a gene: 5. The CDR3 loop is CASSQAWTGATQYF. The CDR3 nucleotides are TGCGCCAGCAGCCAAGCTTGGACAGGGGCTACCCAGTACTTC.

This clonotype was counted many times. The genes are TRBV18 and TRBJ2-3; D unclear. V lost 3 bases to trimming and J lost 0 bases, with 7 bases between them. The germline V gene has CDR1 KGHSH and CDR2 LQKENI. The CDR3 spans 14 residues. DNA of the CDR3: TGTGCCAGCTCACCGTATGGGAGCACAGATACGCAGTATTTT. It is translated as CASSPYGSTDTQYF.

There are a few counts of this clonotype. This chain links TRBV4-3 with TRBJ2-1; tentatively, D is TRBD1 or TRBD2 (5 bases each). The V and J ends lost 3 bases and 5 bases respectively, with 17 bases between them. Germline V gene sequence: CDR1 LGHNA, CDR2 YSLEER. This CDR3 has 16 residues. The CDR3: CASSQQPGPRNNEQFF. CDR3 sequence (DNA): TGCGCCAGCAGCCAGCAACCGGGACCACGAAACAATGAGCAGTTCTTC.

This clonotype was recorded at least ten times. The genes are TRBV6-1 and TRBJ1-2, with 8 bases that match TRBD1. In germline, CDR1 is MNHNS, CDR2 SASEGT. The trim removed 5 bases at V and 5 bases at J, leaving 7 bases unmatched. This CDR3 comprises 14 residues. CDR3 sequence: CASSLGQGRYGYTF. CDR3 nucleotides: TGTGCCAGCAGTCTAGGACAGGGACGTTATGGCTACACCTTC.

V is TRBV4-1 and J is TRBJ1-2; 7 bases agree with TRBD1. CDR3 size: 15 residues. CDR1 and CDR2 (germline): MGHRA, YSYEKL. The V and J ends lost 1 base and 5 bases, in that order; junction bases with no gene match: 7. Here the CDR3 reads CASSQVDSGGYGYTF. The CDR3 bases are TGCGCCAGCAGCCAAGTTGACTCAGGGGGGTATGGCTACACCTTC.

Ten or more counts support this clonotype. CDR3 residues: CASRQQGREQYF. The DNA of the CDR3 is TGTGCCAGCAGACAACAGGGGCGTGAGCAGTACTTC. J is TRBJ2-7 and V is TRBV28, with TRBD1 matching 7 bases. The CDR3 sequence is 12 residues long. From germline, CDR1 is MDHEN and CDR2 SYDVKM. Trimming at V came to 6 bases and at J to 7 bases, leaving 6 bases not matched to a gene.

This clonotype was seen more than once but under ten times. The gene calls are TRBV6-1 and TRBJ1-6, with D perhaps matching TRBD1 (5 bases). CDR1 MNHNS and CDR2 SASEGT come from the germline V gene. The CDR3 spans 13 residues. Trimming shortened V by 6 bases and J by 8 bases, and 11 bases separated the two germline ends. CDR3 DNA: TGTGCCAGCAGCCTGGACAATCATTCACCCCTCCACTTT. Protein product: CASSLDNHSPLHF.

This clonotype was counted a few times. The rearrangement uses TRBV20-1 and TRBJ2-7; D unresolved. This CDR3 region has 15 residues. In germline, CDR1 is DFQATT, CDR2 SNEGSKA (reference sequence). V dropped 2 bases and J dropped 2 bases, with 16 bases sitting between them. The CDR3 spells CSARPLNRPAYEQYF. The CDR3, as DNA: TGCAGTGCTAGACCCTTAAACCGCCCGGCCTACGAGCAGTACTTC.

The sample holds a few counts of this clonotype. The J gene is TRBJ2-7, the V gene TRBV11-2; 8 positions match TRBD1. V lost 0 bases to trimming and J lost 3 bases; unmatched junction nucleotides: 10. CDR1 SGHAT and CDR2 FQNNGV come from the germline V gene. The CDR3 totals 17 residues. The CDR3 loop is CASSLDPPQGAVYEQYF. DNA for the CDR3: TGTGCCAGCAGCTTAGATCCTCCCCAGGGGGCTGTCTACGAGCAGTACTTC.

This clonotype appeared many times. This rearrangement joins TRBV2 to TRBJ2-3; D ambiguous. The V and J ends lost 6 bases and 0 bases respectively, with 10 bases between them. The CDR3 contains 14 residues. Germline V gene sequence: CDR1 SNHLY, CDR2 FYNNEI. The CDR3 loop reads CASRAAPSTDTQYF. CDR3 nucleotide sequence: TGTGCCAGCAGGGCTGCCCCTAGCACAGATACGCAGTATTTT.

This clonotype was counted ten times or more. The chain recombines TRBV2 with TRBJ2-7, with D unresolved. The CDR3 has 12 residues. CDR1 SNHLY and CDR2 FYNNEI come from the germline V gene. V shed 5 bases and J shed 3 bases, with 8 bases lying between them. This CDR3 is CASSSSSYEQYF. The CDR3 coding sequence is TGTGCCAGCAGTAGTAGCAGCTACGAGCAGTACTTC.

This clonotype occurred many times. The rearrangement links TRBV20-1 to TRBJ2-7; 11 nucleotides line up with TRBD1. Per the germline V gene, CDR1 is DFQATT and CDR2 is SNEGSKA (reference sequence). CDR3 size: 14 residues. After removal of 6 bases from V and 4 bases from J, the junction contained 8 bases not matched to a gene. The CDR3 protein is CSATPGQGDYEQYF. The CDR3 DNA follows: TGCAGTGCCACGCCGGGACAGGGGGATTACGAGCAGTACTTC.

The rearrangement links TRBV10-1 to TRBJ1-1; tentative D call: TRBD1 (6 bases). Per the germline V gene, CDR1 is WNHNN and CDR2 is SYGVQD (reference sequence). The CDR3 covers 14 residues. The germline V and J ends were trimmed by 3 bases and 1 base, with 9 bases remaining between them. DNA for the CDR3: TGCGCCAGCAGTGAATCGACAGGGAACACTGAAGCTTTCTTT. It specifies CASSESTGNTEAFF.

This clonotype was seen ten or more times. The DNA for the CDR3 is TGCGCCAGCAGCCTGCATCGTCCCGGCAGTGAGCAGTTCTTC. It codes for CASSLHRPGSEQFF. The rearrangement uses TRBV5-1 and TRBJ2-1, with D uncertain. The CDR3 runs to 14 residues. Per germline, CDR1 SGHRS and CDR2 YFSETQ. Trimming left V 4 bases short and J 9 bases short, with 17 bases between.

The sample holds many counts of this clonotype. The chain couples TRBV10-1 to TRBJ2-3, with 11 bases identical to TRBD2. The CDR3 spans 16 residues. The V gene's germline CDR1 is WNHNN and CDR2 SYGVQD (reference sequence). V lost 6 bases to trimming and J lost 0 bases; unmatched junction nucleotides: 5. The CDR3 DNA reads TGCGCCAGCAGCAAAGGACTAGCGGGCAGCACAGATACGCAGTATTTT. It is translated as CASSKGLAGSTDTQYF.

This clonotype has a count of ten or more. The CDR3 loop is CSALKQGRQETQYF. The CDR3 DNA reads TGCAGTGCTCTTAAACAGGGGAGACAAGAGACCCAGTACTTC. The rearrangement uses TRBV20-1 and TRBJ2-5; 7 bases fit TRBD1. This CDR3 comprises 14 residues. Looked up from germline, CDR1 is DFQATT and CDR2 is SNEGSKA (reference sequence). Trimming took 5 bases from V and 2 from J; bases not matched to a gene: 8.

This chain uses TRBV18 with TRBJ2-1; possible D gene TRBD2, 6 bases. This CDR3 comprises 16 residues. V lost 6 bases to trimming and J lost 2 bases, with 17 bases between them. CDR1 and CDR2 from the germline V gene are KGHSH and LQKENI. For the CDR3, the DNA is TGTGCCAGCTCGAACAGTTTAGCGGTTACCTACAATGAGCAGTTCTTC. Amino acid sequence: CASSNSLAVTYNEQFF.

This clonotype was detected many times. This rearrangement joins TRBV12-3 or TRBV12-4 to TRBJ2-1, with no clear D. V was pared by 3 bases and J by 5 bases, with 20 bases between. CDR3 length equals 17 residues. The CDR3 spells CASSFVEIPRTDNEQFF. The DNA of the CDR3 is TGTGCCAGCAGTTTTGTCGAGATTCCCCGCACGGACAATGAGCAGTTCTTC.

The chain uses TRBV28 and TRBJ2-2; no firm D call. The CDR3 extends over 15 amino acids. The germline gives CDR1 MDHEN, CDR2 SYDVKM. V gave up 6 bases and J gave up 2 bases, with 13 bases separating them. For the CDR3, the DNA is TGTGCCAGCAGAAAGACCTCCACTAACACCGGGGAGCTGTTTTTT. It translates to CASRKTSTNTGELFF.

This clonotype occurred many times. This sequence joins TRBV18 and TRBJ2-7, with D possibly being TRBD1 (5 bases). This CDR3 spans 16 amino acids. V was trimmed by 4 bases and J by 3 bases, leaving 19 bases between them. Germline V lookup: CDR1 KGHSH, CDR2 LQKENI. The CDR3 sequence is CASSLYNTDTSYEQYF. In DNA form, the CDR3 reads TGTGCCAGCTCACTCTATAACACGGACACCAGCTACGAGCAGTACTTC. Looking up the rest from reference TRBV18 and TRBJ2-7 gives the full variable domain: NAGVMQNPRHLVRRRGQEARLRCSPMKGHSHVYWYRQLPEEGLKFMVYLQKENIIDESGMPKERFSAEFPKEGPSILRIQQVVRGDSAAYFCASSLYNTDTSYEQYFGPGTRLTVT.

This clonotype was counted many times. The chain combines TRBV4-3 with TRBJ1-5, with D unresolved. Per germline, CDR1 LGHNA and CDR2 YSLEER. Trimming left V 0 bases short and J 6 bases short, with 6 bases between. The CDR3 length is 13 residues. The chain's CDR3 is CASSQDLAQPQHF. The CDR3 coding sequence is TGCGCCAGCAGCCAAGATCTGGCTCAGCCCCAGCATTTT.

This clonotype was observed many times. J is TRBJ2-5 and V is TRBV2; D perhaps matches TRBD2 (6 bases). There are 14 residues in the CDR3. Germline values: CDR1 SNHLY, CDR2 FYNNEI. V was clipped by 11 bases and J by 4 bases, with 20 bases between them. The CDR3 DNA reads as TGTGCCCCCGGGGGTAGCGGAGGAGGAGAGACCCAGTACTTC. Translated: CAPGGSGGGETQYF.

This clonotype was recorded at least ten times. This chain links TRBV9 with TRBJ2-1; 9 bases map to TRBD1. Germline V gives CDR1 SGDLS, CDR2 YYNGEE. This CDR3 has 13 amino acids. The V and J ends lost 3 bases and 10 bases, in that order; junction bases with no gene match: 5. The chain's CDR3 is CASSARTGAEQFF. The CDR3 bases are TGTGCCAGCAGCGCCCGGACAGGGGCGGAGCAGTTCTTC.